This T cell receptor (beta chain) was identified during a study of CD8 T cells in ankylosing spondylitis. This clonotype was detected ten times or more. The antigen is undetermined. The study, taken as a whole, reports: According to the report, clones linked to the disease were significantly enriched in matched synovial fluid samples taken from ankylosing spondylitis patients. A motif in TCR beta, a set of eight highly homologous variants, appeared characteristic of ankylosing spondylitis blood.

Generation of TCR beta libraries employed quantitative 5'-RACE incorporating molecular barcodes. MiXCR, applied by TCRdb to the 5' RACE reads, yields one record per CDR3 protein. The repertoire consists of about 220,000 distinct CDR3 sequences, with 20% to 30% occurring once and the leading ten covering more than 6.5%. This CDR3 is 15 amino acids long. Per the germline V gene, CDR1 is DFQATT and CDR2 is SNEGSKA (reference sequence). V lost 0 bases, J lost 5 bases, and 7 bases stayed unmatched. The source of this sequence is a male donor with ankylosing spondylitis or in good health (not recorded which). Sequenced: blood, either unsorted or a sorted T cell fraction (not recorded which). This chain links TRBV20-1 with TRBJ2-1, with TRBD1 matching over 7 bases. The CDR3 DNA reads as TGCAGTGCTAGAGATGGGGGACAGCCAAACAATGAGCAGTTCTTC. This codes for CSARDGGQPNNEQFF.